The sequence of this T cell receptor (beta chain) was determined in a study of blood T cells in healthy people across ages (dated by TCRdb to between 2015 and 2016). About the investigation overall: Template switching captured roughly one uniquely barcoded TCR beta cDNA molecule per two T cells in model experiments. To track age-related changes in TCR beta repertoire diversity, the study relied on deep sequencing normalized with unique cDNA molecular identifiers. The donors were divided into four age groups: young (average approximately 17 years), middle-aged (around 37), aged (approximately 59) and long-lived (roughly 82). To avoid experimental bias, donors of different ages were distributed randomly across sequencing lanes. The study analyzed two additional independent replicas of 1 million unique cDNA reads from the same blood draw for two donors, one aged 18 to 29 and one aged 80 or older.

The donors were 40 or so Caucasian individuals from Russia, aged roughly 6 to 90 years, who were systemically healthy. About 10 milliliters of peripheral blood were collected from each donor into EDTA-treated Vacutainer tubes. Ficoll-Paque density-gradient centrifugation was used to isolate PBMCs, with at least 6.5 million obtained per sample. Total RNA, at least 5 micrograms per sample, was extracted from PBMCs with Trizol reagent. For every donor, an aliquot of PBMCs went through flow cytometry to measure the percentages of naive CD45RAhigh/CD27high T cells. Concerning this clonotype itself: No cognate antigen has been identified for it. Per-base qualities were not stored, and no clone one base away is much larger.

Preparation of the library involved 5' RACE. The instrument given in TCRdb is Illumina HiSeq 2500. A second roughly 6 to 11 cycle PCR used a sample-barcoded 5' primer and a J-beta primer mix. A unique molecular identifier was introduced onto each TCR beta cDNA molecule by a template-switch 5' adaptor carrying 12 random nucleotides. Each sample yielded at least 3 million CDR3-containing paired-end reads. All of the RNA was converted into first-strand cDNA using the Mint cDNA synthesis kit, with a TRBC-specific oligonucleotide serving as the primer. All cDNA was treated with uracil-DNA glycosylase and then went through a first 18-cycle PCR with the universal primers M1SS and BC2_uni_R. Under the source paper's analysis protocol: Each sample was normalized by randomly selecting 1 million high-quality reads, each carrying a distinct molecular identifier. Instead of being binned into consensus sequences, reads with shared molecular identifiers were discarded. MiTCR, set to a Q25 quality threshold and the strictest error-elimination algorithm, was used for CDR3 identification, clonotype clustering and error correction. A nonparametric unseen species model using Euler transformation provided a lower-bound estimate of total TCR beta diversity. TCRdb trimmed public reads at Q25 via fastp, called clones via MiXCR and kept in-frame beta chains. Rows matching on CDR3 protein sequence are summarized as one entry with the most common DNA and genes. The authors' filters were not applied to this entry. In all, the sample holds around 800,000 distinct CDR3 sequences, and about 48% of those were seen once. Of the sample, around 40% falls within the top ten clones.

Study-wide conclusions, independent of this receptor: Estimates of total diversity based on one million sequenced T cells were considered lower bounds and underestimates. As age increased, observed TCR beta diversity per million T cells dropped in a roughly linear way, and a significant reduction was already evident by age 40. The long-lived group showed more naive CD4+ T cells, fewer expanded clones and increased TCR diversity than the aged group, suggesting age selection. There was a strong correlation between observed TCR beta diversity and the percentage of naive T cells measured by flow cytometry. Donor CMV infection status was unknown, potentially confounding age-related changes in expanded clonotypes. Conclusive comparison of naive and antigen-experienced compartments was prevented by the profiling of bulk unsorted PBMCs.

The CDR3 has 15 amino acids, counting the end cysteine and phenylalanine. Just CDR3 DNA is preserved here, 45 bases in frame from base 1. V is trimmed back by 3 bases and J by 5 bases, and the junction contains 8 bases that no gene match accounts for. The specimen sequenced was blood. In this chain, TRBV12-3 or TRBV12-4 is recombined with TRBJ2-5; 8 of the junction bases match TRBD2. This TCR came from a man aged 80 or over in good health. The bases read TGTGCCAGCAGTTTTGGGACTAGGGGCCGGGAGACCCAGTACTTC. This is translated as CASSFGTRGRETQYF.